Sequencing of this TCR beta chain was carried out in a study of T cell repertoires in cytomegalovirus infection. Study in general: CMV epitopes, recently identified HLA-C-restricted and well-studied HLA-B-restricted, were used. Carrying CMV and the relevant HLA type showed in public TCR beta signatures.

With regard to this clonotype: Its target is unknown.

Germline values: CDR1 MNHEY, CDR2 SMNVEV (reference sequence). The CDR3 is made up of 15 amino acids. The V gene lost 6 bases and the J gene lost 0 bases, with 14 bases spanning the gap. Study results and caveats: In two of eight donors, the top clonotype was HLA-C-restricted CMV-specific. Using cumulative public TCR beta family frequency, the authors identified those who carried CMV together with the relevant HLA.

Using its own MiXCR run on the reads, TCRdb lists one record per CDR3 protein. The repertoire holds about 920,000 distinct CDR3 sequences, with around 30% as singletons. The sequences come from cultured CD8+ T cells from PBMCs, collected from culture after CMV antigen stimulation. The V gene is TRBV27, the J gene TRBJ2-5, with D tentatively TRBD1 (5 bases). This TCR was recovered from a human donor in good health (CMV status not recorded). Some clones in this sample may be carry-over from other donors' samples. CDR3 residues: CASRDIRVHQETQYF. DNA of the CDR3: TGTGCCAGCAGAGATATCAGGGTCCACCAAGAGACCCAGTACTTC.